The sequence of this TCR beta chain was determined in a study of graft-versus-host responses after intestinal transplantation. Study overall: Induction with anti-thymocyte globulin, then tacrolimus and steroids for about 3 years, was given to all recipients.

With respect to this clone: Antigen unknown.

Data came from immunoSEQ multiplex PCR; TCRdb stores just in-frame clones and leaves some out. The sample holds about 90,000 clones, under 95% seen once. Study findings and constraints: GvH clones detected in recipient marrow included some appearing first in ileum or blood. Patients with graft-donor T cell macrochimerism had high graft-versus-host to host-versus-graft clonal ratios in allografts.

The sequence was collected from a human donor who was the organ donor for an intestinal transplant. The sequenced sample was unstimulated CD4+ T cells sorted from spleen or lymph node cells, obtained before transplant.

Here the CDR3 reads CASSHGGDYGYTF. The CDR3 nucleotides read TGTGCCAGCAGTCACGGTGGAGACTATGGCTACACCTTC. The chain employs TRBV28 and TRBJ1-2; D unclear. This CDR3 contains 13 residues. Deletions cut 5 bases from V and 3 bases from J, with 10 bases between. Germline V gene data show CDR1 as MDHEN and CDR2 as SYDVKM.